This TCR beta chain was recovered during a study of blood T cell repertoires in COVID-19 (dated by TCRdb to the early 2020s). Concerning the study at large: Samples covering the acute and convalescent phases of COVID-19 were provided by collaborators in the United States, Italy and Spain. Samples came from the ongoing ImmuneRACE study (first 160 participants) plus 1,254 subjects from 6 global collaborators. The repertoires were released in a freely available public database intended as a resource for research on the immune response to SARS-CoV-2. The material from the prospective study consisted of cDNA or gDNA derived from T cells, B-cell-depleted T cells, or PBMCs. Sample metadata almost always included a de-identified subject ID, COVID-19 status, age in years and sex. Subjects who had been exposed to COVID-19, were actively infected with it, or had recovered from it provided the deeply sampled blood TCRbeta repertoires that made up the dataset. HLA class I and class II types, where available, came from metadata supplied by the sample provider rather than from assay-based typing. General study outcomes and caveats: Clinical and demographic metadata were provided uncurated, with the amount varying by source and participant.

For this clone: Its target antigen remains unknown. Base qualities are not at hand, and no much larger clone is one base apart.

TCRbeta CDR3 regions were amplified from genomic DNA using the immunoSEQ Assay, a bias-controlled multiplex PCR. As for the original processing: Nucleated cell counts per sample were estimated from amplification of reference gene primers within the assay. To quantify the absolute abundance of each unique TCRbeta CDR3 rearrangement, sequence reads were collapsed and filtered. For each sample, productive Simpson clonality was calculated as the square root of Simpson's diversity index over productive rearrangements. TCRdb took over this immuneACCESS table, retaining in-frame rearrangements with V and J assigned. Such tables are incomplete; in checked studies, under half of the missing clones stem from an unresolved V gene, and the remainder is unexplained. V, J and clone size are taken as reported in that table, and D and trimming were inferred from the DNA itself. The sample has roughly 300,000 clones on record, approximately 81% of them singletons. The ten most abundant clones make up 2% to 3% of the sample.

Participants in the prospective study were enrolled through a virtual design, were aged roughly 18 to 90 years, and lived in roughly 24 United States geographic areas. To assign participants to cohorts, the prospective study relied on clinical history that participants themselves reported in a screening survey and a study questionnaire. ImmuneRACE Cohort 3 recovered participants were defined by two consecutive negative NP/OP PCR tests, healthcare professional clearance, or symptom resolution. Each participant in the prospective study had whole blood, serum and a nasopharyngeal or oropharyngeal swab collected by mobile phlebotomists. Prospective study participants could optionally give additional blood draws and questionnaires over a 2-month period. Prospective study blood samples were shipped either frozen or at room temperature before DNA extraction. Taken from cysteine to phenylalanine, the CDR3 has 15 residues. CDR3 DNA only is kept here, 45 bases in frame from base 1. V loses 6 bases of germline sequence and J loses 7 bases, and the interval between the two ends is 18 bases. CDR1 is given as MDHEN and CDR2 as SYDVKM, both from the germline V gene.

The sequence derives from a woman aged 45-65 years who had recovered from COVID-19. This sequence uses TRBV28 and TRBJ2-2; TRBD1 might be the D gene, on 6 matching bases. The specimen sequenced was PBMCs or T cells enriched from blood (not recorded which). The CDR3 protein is CASRVGNRVGGELFF. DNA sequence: TGTGCCAGCAGGGTAGGAAACAGGGTTGGCGGGGAGCTGTTTTTT.